The sample holds many counts of the clone carrying this TCR beta chain. These data originate in a study of T cell responses to AZD1222 COVID-19 vaccine. Trimming took off 5 bases at V and 2 bases at J, with 9 bases between the two ends. Germline V lookup: CDR1 MNHEY, CDR2 SMNVEV (reference sequence). The CDR3 loop spans 13 amino acids. The method was immunoSEQ multiplex PCR; TCRdb's version includes in-frame clones alone and lacks a portion of them. Among 60,000 to 85,000 clones listed, around 86% were seen once. The receptor was derived from an adult who received the AZD1222 COVID-19 vaccine. The chain links TRBV27 to TRBJ1-1; no clear D. The sample here was peripheral blood, taken 28 days after the second AZD1222 dose. The CDR3 DNA sequence: TGTGCCAGCAGTGCCACAGAAAACACTGAAGCTTTCTTT. Translating it yields CASSATENTEAFF.